The 10 T cell receptor beta chains given below trace back to one sample, sequenced in a study of vaccination effects on CD4 cells after COVID-19. Using viral peptide pools, the ViraFEST assay grew out antigen-specific CD4+ T cells prior to sequencing. On roughly day 9 of culture, CD4+ T cells were separated out. Participants were vaccinated with two doses of either the BNT162b2 or mRNA-1273 vaccine. Measured with immunoSEQ multiplex PCR; TCRdb has only the in-frame clones, and not every one. The data show 65,000 to 70,000 clones, roughly three quarters seen once. No cognate antigen is known for these TCRs. The material sequenced was CD4+ T cells from PBMCs cultured with HCoV-OC43 spike peptides, taken after COVID-19 vaccination. Regarding subset: HCoV-OC43 spike overlapping peptide pool stimulation. These receptors all stem from a human donor who received a COVID-19 vaccine.

V usage is TRBV7-2 and J usage is TRBJ2-1, with 8 bases lining up with TRBD1. The CDR3 is made up of 17 amino acids. Germline V gene sequence: CDR1 SGHTA, CDR2 FQGNSA. V lost 1 base to trimming and J lost 3 bases; unmatched junction nucleotides: 8. CDR3 sequence (DNA): TGTGCCAGCAGCTTAGTTCCCGGGACAGGCCTCTACAATGAGCAGTTCTTC. Encoded protein: CASSLVPGTGLYNEQFF.

The chain combines TRBV5-5 with TRBJ1-4, with 9 bases lining up with TRBD1. Germline V CDR1 and CDR2: SGHKS, YYEKEE (reference sequence). Unmatched junction bases numbered 8, after V lost 0 bases and J lost 8 bases. This CDR3 has 16 amino acids. CDR3 amino acids: CASSLGPTGGNEKLFF. The CDR3 nucleotides read TGTGCCAGCAGCTTGGGCCCGACAGGGGGAAACGAAAAACTGTTTTTT.

The chain recombines TRBV5-6 with TRBJ1-5; D not resolved. CDR3 length: 15 residues. Germline loops: CDR1 SGHDT, CDR2 YYEEEE. The germline V and J ends were trimmed by 4 bases and 1 base, with 12 bases remaining between them. For the CDR3, the DNA is TGTGCCAGCAGCGGACGGGGAGGAAGCAATCAGCCCCAGCATTTT. Its translation is CASSGRGGSNQPQHF.

The chain uses TRBV9 and TRBJ2-2; 7 bases are shared with TRBD2. The CDR3 loop spans 14 amino acids. V lost 4 bases and J lost 7; bases outside the gene matches: 7. Germline lookup yields CDR1 SGDLS and CDR2 YYNGEE. CDR3 DNA sequence: TGTGCCAGCAGCCCCAGGACTAGTCACGGGGAGCTGTTTTTT. Translated: CASSPRTSHGELFF.

The CDR3 region is CASGTGRSNEKLFF. Written as DNA, the CDR3 is TGTGCCAGCGGAACAGGGCGGAGTAATGAAAAACTGTTTTTT. The rearrangement joins TRBV5-6 to TRBJ1-4; possible D gene TRBD1, 6 bases. Germline CDR1 is SGHDT and CDR2 is YYEEEE. The CDR3 is 14 amino acids. The ends were cut back, 7 bases at V and 4 bases at J, with 14 bases in the middle.

V gene TRBV7-3 combines with J gene TRBJ2-2; 8 bases are a match to TRBD2. The CDR3 is made up of 16 amino acids. The J segment lost 0 bases and the V segment lost 2 bases, leaving 2 bases of the junction unmatched. Germline CDR1 is SGHTA and CDR2 is FQGTGA. The CDR3, as DNA: TGTGCCAGCAGCTTACAAGCGGGGGCGAACACCGGGGAGCTGTTTTTT. It yields the protein CASSLQAGANTGELFF.

V usage is TRBV30 and J usage is TRBJ2-5; D gene unclear. The CDR3 sequence is 11 residues long. The germline gives CDR1 GTSNPN, CDR2 SVGIG (reference sequence). Between the trimmed V and J ends, which lost 5 bases and 4 bases, there was a span of 8 bases. The CDR3 reads CAWGHGETQYF. The CDR3 DNA follows: TGTGCCTGGGGGCATGGAGAGACCCAGTACTTC.

The rearrangement uses TRBV6-6 and TRBJ1-2; TRBD1 might be the D (6 bases). Trimming took off 0 bases at V and 6 bases at J, with 17 bases between the two ends. This CDR3 has 16 amino acids. Germline CDR1 and CDR2: MNHNY and SVGAGI (reference sequence). The DNA for the CDR3 is TGTGCCAGCAGTTACTCAGGGGGAGTGGGTTATAATGGCTACACCTTC. Encoded protein: CASSYSGGVGYNGYTF.

This clone came up a few times. The chain carries TRBV13 and TRBJ1-1; D is possibly TRBD1 (5 bases). The CDR3 consists of 13 residues. The germline V gene encodes CDR1 PRHDT and CDR2 FYEKMQ (reference sequence). V dropped 3 bases and J dropped 5 bases, with 10 bases sitting between them. CDR3 loop: CASSFQRGTEAFF. In DNA form, the CDR3 reads TGTGCCAGCAGCTTCCAACGGGGGACTGAAGCTTTCTTT.

The chain employs TRBV19 and TRBJ1-1; D is possibly TRBD1 (5 bases). Trimming stripped 3 bases from V and 1 base from J, with 9 bases between. Germline V lookup: CDR1 LNHDA, CDR2 SQIVND (reference sequence). This CDR3 has 14 amino acids. The DNA for the CDR3 is TGTGCCAGTAGTATTCTTGGGGGGAACACTGAAGCTTTCTTT. This gives the protein CASSILGGNTEAFF.